What follows are 21 T cell receptor beta chains derived from one specimen sequenced in a study of metastatic and nonmetastatic thyroid tumors. Through MiXCR, TCRdb re-clonotyped the PCR reads. The repertoire holds 35,000 to 50,000 clones, with 9% to 13% as singletons. Every patient underwent thyroid surgery untreated. Sequencing was performed on blood. The receptors stem from a male donor with papillary thyroid cancer or a benign thyroid nodule (not recorded which). Some clones in this sample may be carry-over from other donors' samples.

The chain is built from TRBV7-2 and TRBJ1-1; D possibly corresponds to TRBD1 (6 bases). The germline CDR1 and CDR2 sequences are SGHTA and FQGNSA. Trimming shortened V by 5 bases and J by 4 bases, and 14 bases separated the two germline ends. The CDR3 extends over 14 amino acids. CDR3 amino acids: CASSKQGFGTEAFF. CDR3 sequence (DNA): TGTGCCAGCAGCAAACAGGGTTTTGGCACTGAAGCTTTCTTT. Full variable domain (missing parts from reference TRBV7-2 and TRBJ1-1): GAGVSQSPSNKVTEKGKDVELRCDPISGHTALYWYRQSLGQGLEFLIYFQGNSAPDKSGLPSDRFSAERTGGSVSTLTIQRTQQEDSAVYLCASSKQGFGTEAFFGQGTRLTVV.

The chain couples TRBV7-9 to TRBJ2-7, with 12 bases fitting TRBD1. The CDR3 covers 14 residues. The trim removed 3 bases at V and 6 bases at J, leaving 3 bases unmatched. Germline loops: CDR1 SEHNR, CDR2 FQNEAQ (reference sequence). As DNA, the CDR3 is TGTGCCAGCAGCTTGCCGGGACAGGGGGCCGAGCAGTACTTC. This codes for CASSLPGQGAEQYF.

The gene calls are TRBV3-1 and TRBJ2-2, with D possibly matching TRBD1 (6 bases). This CDR3 comprises 14 residues. Germline CDR1 reads LGHDT; CDR2 reads YNNKEL (reference sequence). V lost 3 bases and J lost 4, with 9 bases in between. CDR3 DNA sequence: TGTGCCAGCAGCCAGGACAGTGTCACCGGGGAGCTGTTTTTT. It specifies CASSQDSVTGELFF. Using reference TRBV3-1 and TRBJ2-2 for the parts outside the CDR3, the full variable domain is DTAVSQTPKYLVTQMGNDKSIKCEQNLGHDTMYWYKQDSKKFLKIMFSYNNKELIINETVPNRFSPKSPDKAHLNLHINSLELGDSAVYFCASSQDSVTGELFFGEGSRLTVL.

Note on this clone: This may stem from a read error, because a much larger clone lies one nucleotide away. The rearrangement uses TRBV11-2 and TRBJ1-1, with a possible D match to TRBD1 (6 bases). Germline V lookup: CDR1 SGHAT, CDR2 FQNNGV. CDR3 length: 17 amino acids. Trimming removed 1 base at V and 4 bases at J, with 19 bases between. CDR3 sequence (DNA): TGTGCCAGCAGCTTAGGGTGGGACACTCAACAGGGCACTGAAGCTTTCTTT. Its protein product is CASSLGWDTQQGTEAFF.

Concerning this clone: A much bigger clone sits one base away, suggesting this may be a read error. V is TRBV9 and J is TRBJ1-1; unclear D gene. CDR1 is SGDLS, CDR2 YYNGEE, per germline. V was cut by 6 bases and J by 4 bases, with 16 bases left in between. This CDR3 has 14 amino acids. CDR3 coding DNA: TGTGCCAGCATCCCCGGACCAGGTGGCACTGAAGCTTTCTTT. Translating it yields CASIPGPGGTEAFF.

The J gene is TRBJ1-4, the V gene TRBV4-1; D might be TRBD1 (6 bases). Germline loops: CDR1 MGHRA, CDR2 YSYEKL. The CDR3 runs 15 residues. V was trimmed by 5 bases and J by 13 bases, leaving 23 bases between them. The CDR3, as DNA: TGCGCCAGCAGCTACCTATCAGGGGTGAGAAACGGACTGTTTTTT. Amino acid sequence: CASSYLSGVRNGLFF.

This clone was observed at least ten times. V and J are TRBV6-2 or TRBV6-3 and TRBJ2-3, with 14 positions matching TRBD2. The CDR3 loop spans 15 amino acids. Germline CDR1 and CDR2: MNHEY and SVGEGT. The V gene end was trimmed by 5 bases and the J gene end by 6 bases; junction bases not matched to a gene: 4. The CDR3, as DNA: TGTGCCAGCAGTCCAAGACTAGCGGGAGGGGATACGCAGTATTTT. Translated, it gives CASSPRLAGGDTQYF.

This clone has ten or more counts. The chain couples TRBV12-3 or TRBV12-4 to TRBJ1-6; no clear D. The CDR3 has 14 residues. V was trimmed by 4 bases and J by 7 bases, leaving 11 bases between them. The DNA of the CDR3 is TGTGCCAGCAGTTCCTCAACGGGGAATTCACCCCTCCACTTT. Protein: CASSSSTGNSPLHF.

In its sample, this clone was seen many times. This sequence joins TRBV6-5 and TRBJ1-1; the D is unclear. Germline V lookup: CDR1 MNHEY, CDR2 SVGAGI. The CDR3 has 15 residues. Trimming removed 2 bases from V and 0 bases from J, with 10 bases in between. The CDR3 region has the DNA TGTGCCAGCAGTTACAGGCATACGGTGAACACTGAAGCTTTCTTT. Protein product: CASSYRHTVNTEAFF.

This clone was counted many times. The chain couples TRBV6-4 to TRBJ2-3; D might be TRBD2 (6 bases). CDR1 and CDR2 (germline): MRHNA, SNTAGT. The V end lost 7 bases, the J end lost 0 bases, and 26 bases lay between the germline ends. This CDR3 has 19 residues. The DNA of the CDR3 is TGTGCCAGCAAACGGGCCGGGCTAGCGACAATTACTAGCACAGATACGCAGTATTTT. This sequence encodes CASKRAGLATITSTDTQYF.

On this clone itself: This clone may be a read error of a much larger clone one base away. This sequence joins TRBV5-6 and TRBJ2-5, with 11 bases identical to TRBD2. This CDR3 has 19 amino acids. The V gene's germline CDR1 is SGHDT and CDR2 YYEEEE. V lost 3 bases, J lost 8 bases, and 21 bases stayed unmatched. This CDR3 reads CASSSLAGRLAGKIDTQYF. The CDR3, as DNA: TGTGCCAGCAGCTCCCTCGCGGGGAGACTAGCGGGAAAGATAGATACCCAGTACTTC.

This clone was counted ten times or more. The chain carries TRBV4-1 and TRBJ2-7; D unresolved. Germline V gene lookup returns CDR1 MGHRA and CDR2 YSYEKL. Trimming took off 0 bases at V and 4 bases at J, with 13 bases between the two ends. The CDR3 length is 15 residues. The CDR3 protein is CASSQDPASYYEQYF. The CDR3 coding sequence is TGCGCCAGCAGCCAAGATCCCGCCTCTTATTACGAGCAGTACTTC.

This clone was counted ten times or more. This chain joins TRBV20-1 and TRBJ2-7; 8 bases fit TRBD1. The germline V gene encodes CDR1 DFQATT and CDR2 SNEGSKA (reference sequence). Trimming took 2 bases from V and 6 from J; bases not matched to a gene: 15. This CDR3 has 16 residues. In nucleotides, the CDR3 is TGCAGTGCTAGACCCCAGGGGGCCAGGGACCCTGTCGAGCAGTACTTC. It specifies CSARPQGARDPVEQYF.

The sample holds many counts of this clone. The rearrangement links TRBV7-9 to TRBJ1-1; D is undetermined. Trimming left V 5 bases short and J 0 bases short, with 7 bases between. This CDR3 spans 13 amino acids. Germline loops: CDR1 SEHNR, CDR2 FQNEAQ (reference sequence). This CDR3 reads CASSPRLNTEAFF. Here the CDR3 DNA reads TGTGCCAGCAGCCCCCGTCTGAACACTGAAGCTTTCTTT.

The sample holds many counts of this clone. The DNA for the CDR3 is TGTGCCAGTAGTATGACCAGGCAGAGCAATCAGCCCCAGCATTTT. Its translation is CASSMTRQSNQPQHF. This sequence joins TRBV19 and TRBJ1-5, with unresolved D. Per the germline V gene, CDR1 is LNHDA and CDR2 is SQIVND (reference sequence). There are 15 residues in the CDR3. Trimming removed 3 bases at V and 1 base at J, with 10 bases between.

This clone appeared a few times. A much larger clone lies one base from this, so it may be a read error. V gene TRBV2 combines with J gene TRBJ2-5; possibly TRBD1 for D (5 bases). There are 14 residues in the CDR3. Germline loops: CDR1 SNHLY, CDR2 FYNNEI. Trimming left V 4 bases short and J 5 bases short, with 14 bases between. The CDR3 sequence: CASSVTFKGETQYF. Here the CDR3 DNA reads TGTGCCAGCAGTGTGACTTTCAAGGGGGAGACCCAGTACTTC.

This clone appeared many times. V usage is TRBV27 and J usage is TRBJ2-1; TRBD1 matches at 8 bases. The CDR3 runs 12 residues. Trimming took 6 bases from V and 7 from J; bases not matched to a gene: 2. Germline V gene data show CDR1 as MNHEY and CDR2 as SMNVEV (reference sequence). The CDR3 here is CASRTGENEQFF. Written as DNA, the CDR3 is TGTGCCAGCAGGACAGGGGAGAATGAGCAGTTCTTC.

This clone was seen at least ten times. The chain employs TRBV5-4 and TRBJ2-7, with unresolved D. Germline CDR1 is SGHNT and CDR2 is YYREEE (reference sequence). CDR3 size: 14 residues. Trimming cost V 1 base and J 0 bases, with 8 bases left between them. The DNA of the CDR3 is TGTGCCAGCAGCTTGTTGGCGGACTCCTACGAGCAGTACTTC. It is translated as CASSLLADSYEQYF.

This rearrangement joins TRBV11-2 to TRBJ2-7, with 9 bases identical to TRBD1. V gave up 5 bases and J gave up 5 bases; unmatched junction bases: 7. The CDR3 is made up of 14 amino acids. Germline V CDR1 and CDR2: SGHAT, FQNNGV. The CDR3 is CASSPGTGNHEQYF. CDR3 in DNA: TGTGCCAGCAGCCCGGGGACAGGGAACCACGAGCAGTACTTC.

In this sample, this clone turned up many times. The chain links TRBV19 to TRBJ2-7; D possibly uses TRBD1 or TRBD2 (5 bases each). The V end was cut by 1 base, the J end by 3 bases, with 16 bases between. This CDR3 is 16 amino acids long. The V gene's germline CDR1 is LNHDA and CDR2 SQIVND (reference sequence). The CDR3 bases are TGTGCCAGTAGTATAGCAGAGCGGCAGGGTAACTACGAGCAGTACTTC. Protein product: CASSIAERQGNYEQYF.

This clone was counted many times. A much larger clone lies a single base off, so this may be a read error. This CDR3 is also generated by other DNA sequences in the sample. V gene TRBV6-1 combines with J gene TRBJ2-3, with 8 bases matching TRBD1. Per the germline V gene, CDR1 is MNHNS and CDR2 is SASEGT. The CDR3 has 14 residues. In nucleotides, the CDR3 is TGCGCCAGCAGTGAAGGACAGGGCGCAGATACGCAGTATTTT. This encodes CASSEGQGADTQYF.